What follows are 21 T cell receptor beta chains derived from one specimen sequenced in a study of T cell responses to AZD1222 COVID-19 vaccine. Data came from immunoSEQ multiplex PCR; TCRdb stores just in-frame clones and leaves some out. The repertoire consists of some 110,000 clones, with around 91% occurring once and the leading ten covering less than 9.5%. The sample here was peripheral blood, taken 28 days after the second AZD1222 dose. These receptors were taken from an adult who received the AZD1222 COVID-19 vaccine.

The chain employs TRBV11-2 and TRBJ2-4; D is undetermined. Germline V gene data show CDR1 as SGHAT and CDR2 as FQNNGV. The CDR3 runs to 15 residues. V shed 5 bases and J shed 0 bases, with 11 bases lying between them. CDR3 DNA: TGTGCCAGCAGCCTACCAATACTAGCCAAAAACATTCAGTACTTC. It translates to CASSLPILAKNIQYF.

The V gene is TRBV6-2 or TRBV6-3, the J gene TRBJ2-1, with TRBD1 as a possible D gene (6 bases). CDR1 MNHEY and CDR2 SVGEGT come from the germline V gene. The V end lost 4 bases, the J end lost 7 bases, and 23 bases lay between the germline ends. The CDR3 is 17 residues long. CDR3 sequence: CASSSNVGTRSANEQFF. The CDR3 DNA is TGTGCCAGCAGTTCGAACGTGGGGACACGCTCGGCTAATGAGCAGTTCTTC.

This clone has only a few counts. J is TRBJ1-5 and V is TRBV18; 8 bases are shared with TRBD1. CDR1 is KGHSH and CDR2 is LQKENI in the germline V gene. The V gene end was trimmed by 5 bases and the J gene end by 1 base; junction bases not matched to a gene: 13. This CDR3 has 18 amino acids. CDR3 DNA: TGTGCCAGCTCAGGGGCCCAGGGGGCTTCGGTCAGCAATCAGCCCCAGCATTTT. Translating gives CASSGAQGASVSNQPQHF.

CDR3 coding DNA: TGTGCCAGCAGCTTAAAAGCGGGGGGAGGAGAGACCCAGTACTTC. Its translation is CASSLKAGGGETQYF. The chain joins TRBV11-3 to TRBJ2-5; TRBD2 matches 9 bases. Germline lookup yields CDR1 SGHNT and CDR2 YENEEA. After removal of 2 bases from V and 4 bases from J, the junction contained 5 bases not matched to a gene. The CDR3 has 15 amino acids.

The chain employs TRBV5-1 and TRBJ1-1; TRBD1 matches at 7 bases. The CDR3 is made up of 12 amino acids. J lost 11 bases, V lost 5 bases, and 9 bases had no gene match. In germline, CDR1 is SGHRS, CDR2 YFSETQ. The CDR3 loop reads CASSKGQDVAFF. The DNA of the CDR3 is TGCGCCAGCAGTAAAGGACAGGATGTGGCTTTCTTT.

The chain employs TRBV9 and TRBJ2-5; either TRBD1 or TRBD2 may supply D (7 bases each). The V gene's germline CDR1 is SGDLS and CDR2 YYNGEE. The CDR3 has 17 amino acids. Deletions cut 0 bases from V and 2 bases from J, with 17 bases between. The CDR3 spells CASSVVGSGGGQETQYF. Here the CDR3 DNA reads TGTGCCAGCAGCGTAGTGGGGTCAGGGGGGGGTCAAGAGACCCAGTACTTC.

The genes are TRBV5-1 and TRBJ1-4; 8 nucleotides agree with TRBD1. The trim removed 5 bases at V and 2 bases at J, leaving 5 bases unmatched. Germline V gives CDR1 SGHRS, CDR2 YFSETQ. CDR3 length: 15 residues. The DNA of the CDR3 is TGCGCCAGCAGTCCTAGACAGGGGACTAATGAAAAACTGTTTTTT. Protein: CASSPRQGTNEKLFF.

The chain links TRBV14 to TRBJ2-1; a weak D match, TRBD1 (6 bases). The CDR3 has 15 amino acids. Germline V gene data show CDR1 as SGHDN and CDR2 as FVKESK. Trimming shortened V by 5 bases and J by 0 bases, and 11 bases separated the two germline ends. CDR3 region: CASSRRGTSYNEQFF. The DNA for the CDR3 is TGTGCCAGCAGCAGAAGGGGGACCTCCTACAATGAGCAGTTCTTC.

J is TRBJ1-2 and V is TRBV9, with a possible D match to TRBD1 (5 bases). Germline V gene lookup returns CDR1 SGDLS and CDR2 YYNGEE. Trimming pared 4 bases from V and 8 bases from J, leaving 15 bases between. The CDR3 loop spans 13 amino acids. The CDR3 is CASSPSGGWGYTF. The CDR3 DNA follows: TGTGCCAGCAGCCCCTCGGGGGGTTGGGGCTACACCTTC.

The chain employs TRBV7-9 and TRBJ2-3; 16 bases agree with TRBD2. Trimming took 6 bases from V and 4 from J; bases not matched to a gene: 7. This CDR3 comprises 17 residues. The germline V gene has CDR1 SEHNR and CDR2 FQNEAQ (reference sequence). CDR3 coding DNA: TGTGCCAGCAGAACCGGGACTAGCGGGGGGGCCTCAGATACGCAGTATTTT. This sequence encodes CASRTGTSGGASDTQYF.

V is TRBV15 and J is TRBJ2-5; possibly TRBD1 for D (5 bases). CDR1 is LNHNV and CDR2 is YYDKDF in the germline V gene (reference sequence). CDR3 length: 14 amino acids. V was shortened by 1 base and J by 2 bases, with 8 bases between the two germline ends. CDR3 nucleotide sequence: TGTGCCACCAGCAGAGGTAACAGGCAAGAGACCCAGTACTTC. Its protein product is CATSRGNRQETQYF.

The rearrangement links TRBV4-3 to TRBJ1-3; possibly TRBD1 for D (6 bases). The CDR3 length is 18 residues. The V gene lost 0 bases and the J gene lost 0 bases, with 15 bases spanning the gap. Germline CDR1 reads LGHNA; CDR2 reads YSLEER. Written as DNA, the CDR3 is TGCGCCAGCAGCCAAGAGGCTCCGGGACACTTCTCTGGAAACACCATATATTTT. This translates into CASSQEAPGHFSGNTIYF.

J is TRBJ1-2 and V is TRBV3-1 (or the pseudogene TRBV3-2); possibly TRBD1 for D (5 bases). The V end lost 1 base, the J end lost 8 bases, and 11 bases lay between the germline ends. The CDR3 totals 13 residues. The germline V gene encodes CDR1 LGHDT and CDR2 YNNKEL (reference sequence). In DNA, the CDR3 is TGTGCCAGCAGCCAAGGGGGGGGATACGGCTACACCTTC. This encodes CASSQGGGYGYTF.

This clone was seen more than once but under ten times. The genes are TRBV4-2 and TRBJ2-2; D remains ambiguous. V was shortened by 0 bases and J by 5 bases, with 13 bases between the two germline ends. Germline V gives CDR1 LGHNA, CDR2 YNFKEQ. CDR3 length: 16 amino acids. This CDR3 reads CASSQDLPLETGELFF. CDR3 bases: TGTGCCAGCAGCCAAGATCTCCCGTTAGAGACCGGGGAGCTGTTTTTT.

This chain joins TRBV7-9 and TRBJ1-2, with D possibly TRBD1 on 5 matching bases. Germline assignment: CDR1 SEHNR and CDR2 FQNEAQ (reference sequence). Trimming took off 1 base at V and 8 bases at J, with 8 bases between the two ends. This CDR3 region has 12 residues. DNA of the CDR3: TGTGCCAGCAGCTTAGGGGGCAACGGCTACACCTTC. Protein: CASSLGGNGYTF.

This chain connects TRBV7-8 to TRBJ2-3, with D unresolved. This CDR3 comprises 16 residues. V lost 5 bases and J 0 bases, leaving 15 bases between the germline ends. Germline CDR1 is SGHVS and CDR2 is FQNEAQ. The CDR3 DNA is TGTGCCAGCAGCCCCGCTAGAAGCGTTAGCACAGATACGCAGTATTTT. Protein: CASSPARSVSTDTQYF.

This clone is a singleton in its sample. The rearrangement uses TRBV6-1 and TRBJ2-7; D is unclear. Trimming removed 3 bases from V and 0 bases from J, with 21 bases in between. The CDR3 has 18 amino acids. Germline CDR1 reads MNHNS; CDR2 reads SASEGT. This CDR3 reads CASSDPYPISYSSYEQYF. As DNA, the CDR3 is TGTGCCAGCAGTGATCCCTATCCCATATCTTACAGCTCCTACGAGCAGTACTTC.

The chain couples TRBV21-1 to TRBJ2-3; TRBD2, as called in the table, went unchecked against the DNA. TRBV21-1 is a recognized pseudogene. The CDR3 is 16 amino acids. The CDR3 coding sequence is TGTGCCAGCAGCAAAGGCGGGGGTCTGCGAACAGATACGCAGTATTTT. This encodes CASSKGGGLRTDTQYF.

The gene calls are TRBV15 and TRBJ2-7; TRBD1 might be the D (6 bases). CDR1 is LNHNV, CDR2 YYDKDF, per germline (reference sequence). CDR3 length: 14 residues. Trimming pared 0 bases from V and 9 bases from J, leaving 15 bases between. For the CDR3, the DNA is TGTGCCACCAGCAGAGATCGACAGGCCGGGCGGCAGTACTTC. Its protein product is CATSRDRQAGRQYF. Full variable domain (remainder filled in from reference TRBV15 and TRBJ2-7): DAMVIQNPRYQVTQFGKPVTLSCSQTLNHNVMYWYQQKSSQAPKLLFHYYDKDFNNEADTPDNFQSRRPNTSFCFLDIRSPGLGDTAMYLCATSRDRQAGRQYFGPGTRLTVT.

The gene calls are TRBV9 and TRBJ2-2; 11 nucleotides match TRBD1. Germline V gene lookup returns CDR1 SGDLS and CDR2 YYNGEE. This CDR3 has 16 amino acids. J was trimmed by 7 bases and V by 0 bases; bases with no gene match: 5. The chain's CDR3 is CASSVGGTGGFGELFF. The CDR3, as DNA: TGTGCCAGCAGCGTAGGTGGGACAGGGGGTTTCGGGGAGCTGTTTTTT. Based on the CDR3 plus reference TRBV9 and TRBJ2-2, the full variable domain is DSGVTQTPKHLITATGQRVTLRCSPRSGDLSVYWYQQSLDQGLQFLIQYYNGEERAKGNILERFSAQQFPDLHSELNLSSLELGDSALYFCASSVGGTGGFGELFFGEGSRLTVL.

The rearrangement joins TRBV21-1 to TRBJ2-6; the DNA was not used to check the table's D call, TRBD2. TRBV21-1 is labeled a pseudogene. The length of the CDR3 is 17 residues. CDR3 sequence reads: CASSKRRQVSGANVLTF. The CDR3 DNA reads TGTGCCAGCAGCAAAAGGAGGCAAGTCTCTGGGGCCAACGTCCTGACTTTC.